This is a list of T cell receptor beta chains from one sample in a study of cytomegalovirus exposure and HLA in healthy donors. Generated by immunoSEQ multiplex PCR, the TCRdb table keeps only in-frame clones and is missing some. Of approximately 260,000 clones listed, roughly 85% are singletons. Sample: PBMCs. These receptors were collected from a woman under 30 in good health and CMV-seronegative. Each CDR3 is given with its conserved first and last residue. The order of the fields is V gene, D gene, J gene, clone size, CDR3 protein, CDR3 DNA. The D gene is left open where the match is weak. The size field is filled for only some rows; it gives once, few, many or a size class.

v_call: TRBV27; d_call: TRBD2; j_call: TRBJ2-5; clone_size: -; cdr3_aa: CAREEGLAGPGETQYF; cdr3_nt: TGTGCCAGGGAAGAGGGCCTAGCGGGACCGGGTGAGACCCAGTACTTC
v_call: TRBV6-5; d_call: -; j_call: TRBJ2-2; clone_size: once; cdr3_aa: CASSYPPSNTGELFF; cdr3_nt: TGTGCCAGCAGTTATCCCCCCTCGAACACCGGGGAGCTGTTTTTT
v_call: TRBV6-6; d_call: -; j_call: TRBJ2-5; clone_size: -; cdr3_aa: CASSYSGGVETQYF; cdr3_nt: TGTGCCAGCAGTTACTCTGGGGGCGTAGAGACCCAGTACTTC
v_call: TRBV9; d_call: TRBD2; j_call: TRBJ2-3; clone_size: once; cdr3_aa: CASSVGLAGGTDTQYF; cdr3_nt: TGTGCCAGCAGCGTAGGACTAGCGGGAGGTACAGATACGCAGTATTTT
v_call: TRBV5-6; d_call: -; j_call: TRBJ1-1; clone_size: once; cdr3_aa: CASSFSGVQAFF; cdr3_nt: TGTGCCAGCAGCTTTTCCGGGGTTCAAGCTTTCTTT
v_call: TRBV5-1; d_call: TRBD1; j_call: TRBJ2-7; clone_size: -; cdr3_aa: CASSLRTGFYEQYF; cdr3_nt: TGCGCCAGCAGCTTAAGGACAGGGTTCTACGAGCAGTACTTC
v_call: TRBV29-1; d_call: -; j_call: TRBJ1-2; clone_size: -; cdr3_aa: CSVDQGMNGYTF; cdr3_nt: TGCAGCGTTGATCAGGGGATGAATGGCTACACCTTC
v_call: TRBV5-6; d_call: TRBD2; j_call: TRBJ2-3; clone_size: -; cdr3_aa: CASSLDSGRAFGWTDTQYF; cdr3_nt: TGTGCCAGCAGCTTGGATAGCGGGAGGGCCTTTGGTTGGACAGATACGCAGTATTTT
v_call: TRBV27; d_call: -; j_call: TRBJ2-1; clone_size: -; cdr3_aa: CASSLSRGIIFHEQFF; cdr3_nt: TGTGCCAGCAGTTTATCGCGAGGGATAATCTTCCATGAGCAGTTCTTC
v_call: TRBV6-5; d_call: -; j_call: TRBJ1-1; clone_size: -; cdr3_aa: CASSPPTGTNTEAFF; cdr3_nt: TGTGCCAGCAGTCCCCCGACTGGTACGAACACTGAAGCTTTCTTT
v_call: TRBV5-4; d_call: TRBD1; j_call: TRBJ2-7; clone_size: -; cdr3_aa: CASSPGTGTFYEQYF; cdr3_nt: TGTGCCAGCAGCCCCGGGACAGGGACCTTCTACGAGCAGTACTTC
v_call: TRBV27; d_call: -; j_call: TRBJ1-2; clone_size: few; cdr3_aa: CASSPDRGGYGYTF; cdr3_nt: TGTGCCAGCAGTCCGGACCGGGGAGGTTATGGCTACACCTTC
v_call: TRBV11-2; d_call: -; j_call: TRBJ2-7; clone_size: -; cdr3_aa: CASSSPLGNEQYF; cdr3_nt: TGTGCCAGCAGCTCACCACTAGGCAACGAGCAGTACTTC
v_call: TRBV7-9; d_call: TRBD1; j_call: TRBJ2-2; clone_size: -; cdr3_aa: CASTNRGDTGELFF; cdr3_nt: TGTGCCAGCACCAACAGGGGAGACACCGGGGAGCTGTTTTTT
v_call: TRBV6-1; d_call: TRBD1; j_call: TRBJ1-2; clone_size: few; cdr3_aa: CASSGTGVWGYTF; cdr3_nt: TGTGCCAGCAGCGGGACAGGGGTGTGGGGCTACACCTTC
v_call: TRBV10-1; d_call: -; j_call: TRBJ1-1; clone_size: -; cdr3_aa: CASKLRGNTEAFF; cdr3_nt: TGCGCCAGCAAACTCAGGGGGAACACTGAAGCTTTCTTT
v_call: TRBV5-1; d_call: -; j_call: TRBJ2-1; clone_size: few; cdr3_aa: CASRVSGSASYNEQFF; cdr3_nt: TGCGCCAGCCGAGTGAGCGGAAGTGCTTCCTACAATGAGCAGTTCTTC
v_call: TRBV27; d_call: TRBD2; j_call: TRBJ2-3; clone_size: -; cdr3_aa: CASSPPRGGSDTQYF; cdr3_nt: TGTGCCAGCAGTCCCCCGCGGGGGGGGTCAGATACGCAGTATTTT